A selection of T cell receptor beta chains follows, all from one sample in a study of graft-versus-host responses after intestinal transplantation. Measured with immunoSEQ multiplex PCR; TCRdb has only the in-frame clones, and not every one. This table has some 25,000 clones, more than 90% appearing once. This material consisted of PBMCs, taken 38 to 40 days after intestinal transplant. Receptor source: a human patient who received an intestinal transplant, so some T cells may come from the graft donor. CDR3s include the opening cysteine and the closing phenylalanine or tryptophan. A D gene is named only where the DNA matches it firmly. The size field is filled for only some rows; it gives once, few, many or a size class.

V gene	J gene	clone size	D gene	CDR3 DNA	CDR3 protein
TRBV29-1	TRBJ1-4	NA	TRBD1	TGCAGCGCCTACTCCGACAGGGAACTTACAACTAATGAAAAACTGTTTTTT	CSAYSDRELTTNEKLFF
TRBV7-3	TRBJ2-7	NA	NA	TGTGCCAGCAGTAAAACTGGGCCGCTTGACTACGAGCAGTACTTC	CASSKTGPLDYEQYF
TRBV7-2	TRBJ2-7	NA	TRBD1	TGTGCCAGCGGACGCCGGGACAGTGACTACTACGAGCAGTACTTC	CASGRRDSDYYEQYF
TRBV6-1	TRBJ2-2	NA	NA	TGTGCCAGCAACGGCGGTTTGAACACCGGGGAGCTGTTTTTT	CASNGGLNTGELFF
TRBV7-9	TRBJ2-7	NA	NA	TGTGCCAGCAGCTTATATGTCTCCCAGAGGATCGAGCAGTACTTC	CASSLYVSQRIEQYF
TRBV5-1	TRBJ2-1	NA	NA	TGCGCCAGCAGGGGAAAGATTCGGTACAATGAGCAGTTCTTC	CASRGKIRYNEQFF
TRBV4-3	TRBJ2-3	NA	NA	TGCGCCAGCAGCCAAGATCCCCCAGGGGACGAGACAGATACGCAGTATTTT	CASSQDPPGDETDTQYF
TRBV7-9	TRBJ1-5	NA	NA	TGTGCCAGCAGCTTAAACAATCAGCCCCAGCATTTT	CASSLNNQPQHF
TRBV7-6	TRBJ1-1	NA	NA	TGTGCCAGCAGCTTAGTGGGGGCCGATGAAGCTTTCTTT	CASSLVGADEAFF
TRBV6-1	TRBJ2-5	NA	NA	TGTGCCAGCAGGGTGGGGGCCGGAGAGACCCAGTACTTC	CASRVGAGETQYF
TRBV28	TRBJ1-1	NA	NA	TGTGCCAGCAGTTTAACCTCCCACAACACTGAAGCTTTCTTT	CASSLTSHNTEAFF
TRBV22-1	TRBJ2-6	NA	NA	TGTCCTGGGAGGTTGTGCCGAAAGCGAACAAGTCGGGCCAACGTCCTGACTTTC	CPGRLCRKRTSRANVLTF
TRBV7-6	TRBJ1-1	NA	NA	TGTGCCAGCAGCTTGGGGGAAGGAATGGTTGCTTTCTTT	CASSLGEGMVAFF
TRBV25-1	TRBJ1-2	NA	NA	TGTGCCAGCAGTGAATGGGACAAAAACTATGGCTACACCTTC	CASSEWDKNYGYTF
TRBV13	TRBJ1-1	NA	NA	TGTGCCAGCAGCCCTGCAGGGTGGGACGAAGCTTTCTTT	CASSPAGWDEAFF
TRBV27	TRBJ1-6	NA	NA	TGTGCCAGCAGTCCTCTAAGCAGGGGAATTTATAATTCACCCCTCCACTTT	CASSPLSRGIYNSPLHF
TRBV15	TRBJ2-1	NA	NA	TGTGCCACCAGCAGAGCCCCACTCAATGAGCAGTTCTTC	CATSRAPLNEQFF
TRBV4-1	TRBJ2-7	NA	NA	TGCGCCAGCAGCCAAGATAGGGTCTACGAGCAGTACTTC	CASSQDRVYEQYF
TRBV5-1	TRBJ2-4	NA	TRBD2	TGCGCCAGCAGCTTGTACGCTAGCGGGAGGGAAGAATACTTC	CASSLYASGREEYF
TRBV7-8	TRBJ2-5	NA	TRBD1	TGTGCCAGCGACGATCGGGGACAGGGCCAAGAGACCCAGTACTTC	CASDDRGQGQETQYF
TRBV7-9	TRBJ1-2	NA	TRBD1	TGTGCCAGCAGCTCCTCTCTTTTCGGGACAGGGAACTATGGCTACACCTTC	CASSSSLFGTGNYGYTF
TRBV9	TRBJ1-1	NA	NA	TGTGCCAGCAGCGTTCTAGAGGTACAGGGAGACATGAACACTGAAGCTTTCTTT	CASSVLEVQGDMNTEAFF
TRBV6-1	TRBJ2-1	NA	TRBD1	TGTGCCAGCAGTGCTCCTCCGGACAGGGCTTACAATGAGCAGTTCTTC	CASSAPPDRAYNEQFF
TRBV9	TRBJ1-1	NA	NA	TGTGCCAGCAGCCTGGCCCAGGGAGATTGGAACACTGAAGCTTTCTTT	CASSLAQGDWNTEAFF
TRBV9	TRBJ2-7	NA	TRBD2	TGTGCCAGCAGCGCCGGGACTAGCGGCTCCTACGAGCAGTACTTC	CASSAGTSGSYEQYF
TRBV2	TRBJ2-7	NA	NA	TGTGCCAGCAGTGACAGGGCCTACGAGCAGTACTTC	CASSDRAYEQYF
TRBV10-1	TRBJ2-6	NA	NA	TGCGCCAGCAGTGAGGGGGGGGCCAACGTCCTGACTTTC	CASSEGGANVLTF
TRBV12-2	TRBJ1-5	NA	NA	TGTGCAAGATCAGATGGGGGGCGCGAGGATCAGCCCCAGCATTTT	CARSDGGREDQPQHF
TRBV4-3	TRBJ2-7	NA	TRBD1	TGCGCCAGCAGCCAAGGACAGGGCGCCTACGAGCAGTACTTC	CASSQGQGAYEQYF
TRBV6-1	TRBJ2-6	NA	NA	TGTGCCAGCAGTGGGGCAGGGGCCATTGGGGCCAACGTCCTGACTTTC	CASSGAGAIGANVLTF
TRBV6-6	TRBJ2-7	NA	NA	TGTGCCAGCAGTCCCGGACAATATACCTACGAGCAGTACTTC	CASSPGQYTYEQYF
TRBV5-1	TRBJ2-2	NA	NA	TGCGCCAGCAGCGAAGGGACCACGAACACCGGGGAGCTGTTTTTT	CASSEGTTNTGELFF
TRBV29-1	TRBJ2-7	once	NA	TGCAGCGTTGATGACGGTCGGTCAAGCTCCTACGAGCAGTACTTC	CSVDDGRSSSYEQYF
TRBV9	TRBJ1-1	once	NA	TGTGCCAGCAGCGCTATCTTGGGCACTGAAGCTTTCTTT	CASSAILGTEAFF
TRBV6-9	TRBJ1-4	NA	NA	TGTGCCAGCAGTTACTCTTCTTCCGGGCCGGGTGGAAAACTGTTTTTT	CASSYSSSGPGGKLFF
TRBV6-6	TRBJ1-2	NA	NA	TGTGCCAGCAGTCCTTCAACCGACAGGATTAGAGGCTACACCTTC	CASSPSTDRIRGYTF
TRBV28	TRBJ2-1	once	TRBD2	TGTGCCACGCTAGCGGGCGCCAACAATGAGCAGTTCTTC	CATLAGANNEQFF
TRBV9	TRBJ2-6	NA	NA	TGTGCCAGCAGCGTGCGAAGGACATCGGAGGCCAACGTCCTGACTTTC	CASSVRRTSEANVLTF
TRBV4-1	TRBJ2-7	NA	NA	TGCGCCAGCAGCCCGAGAGGTAGCGGTCCCTACGAGCAGTACTTC	CASSPRGSGPYEQYF
TRBV9	TRBJ2-3	NA	TRBD2	TGTGCCAGCAGCCCTGGACTAGCGGGAGCAGATACGCAGTATTTT	CASSPGLAGADTQYF
TRBV9	TRBJ2-5	NA	TRBD2	TGTGCCAGCAGCGTAGGGGTTAGCGGGAGGGGAGAGACCCAGTACTTC	CASSVGVSGRGETQYF
TRBV15	TRBJ2-7	NA	NA	TGTGCCACCAGCAGTGGAGAGGGGGTCGACGAGCAGTACTTC	CATSSGEGVDEQYF
TRBV7-6	TRBJ2-1	once	NA	TGTGCCAGCAGCTTATCTGGGTACAATGAGCAGTTCTTC	CASSLSGYNEQFF
TRBV19	TRBJ2-1	NA	NA	TGTGCCAGTAGCCTTGGGGGAAGCTCCTACAATGAGCAGTTCTTC	CASSLGGSSYNEQFF
TRBV5-1	TRBJ2-7	NA	NA	TGCGCCAGCAGCCGAGCGTGGATAGAGAGGGTATTACCGTACGAGCAGTACTTC	CASSRAWIERVLPYEQYF
TRBV20-1	TRBJ2-4	NA	NA	TGCAGTGCTACTTTCTACAACATTCAGTACTTC	CSATFYNIQYF
TRBV19	TRBJ2-3	NA	TRBD2	TGTGCCAGTAGTAAGCGGGAGCTGGGCACAGATACGCAGTATTTT	CASSKRELGTDTQYF
TRBV9	TRBJ2-7	NA	TRBD1	TGTGCCAGCAGCGGTACCGGGACAGGGGGCTACGAGCAGTACTTC	CASSGTGTGGYEQYF
TRBV20-1	TRBJ2-3	NA	NA	TGCAGTGCTGAAGAGGATACGCAGTATTTT	CSAEEDTQYF
TRBV19	TRBJ1-1	NA	NA	TGTGCCAGTAGTATTTCACAGAACACTGAAGCTTTCTTT	CASSISQNTEAFF
TRBV13	TRBJ2-2	NA	TRBD2	TGTGCCAGCAGCTTAGGGACTAGCGTCACCGGGGAGCTGTTTTTT	CASSLGTSVTGELFF
TRBV1	TRBJ2-7	NA	NA	TGCACCAGCAGCCAAGATCAAGGTATTGGGAAGGCGGGAGGTCACGAGCAGTACTTC	CTSSQDQGIGKAGGHEQYF
TRBV18	TRBJ2-5	NA	NA	TGTGCCAGCTCACGAGAGACCCAGTACTTC	CASSRETQYF
TRBV9	TRBJ2-6	NA	NA	TGTGCCAGCAGCGTAGGTGGGAGAGGGGCCAACGTCCTGACTTTC	CASSVGGRGANVLTF
TRBV7-8	TRBJ2-7	NA	NA	TGTGCCAGCAGCGCTGGACAGTTTAGCTCCTACGAGCAGTACTTC	CASSAGQFSSYEQYF
TRBV6-1	TRBJ2-1	NA	NA	TGTGCCAGCATTTGGGGCGGCTACAATGAGCAGTTCTTC	CASIWGGYNEQFF
TRBV4-3	TRBJ1-2	NA	NA	TGCGCCAGCAGCCAAGATGTTATCAGGGAGCGCTATGGCTACACCTTC	CASSQDVIRERYGYTF
TRBV7-2	TRBJ1-2	NA	TRBD1	TGTGCCAGCAGTCGACAGGGGGCTTATGGCTACACCTTC	CASSRQGAYGYTF